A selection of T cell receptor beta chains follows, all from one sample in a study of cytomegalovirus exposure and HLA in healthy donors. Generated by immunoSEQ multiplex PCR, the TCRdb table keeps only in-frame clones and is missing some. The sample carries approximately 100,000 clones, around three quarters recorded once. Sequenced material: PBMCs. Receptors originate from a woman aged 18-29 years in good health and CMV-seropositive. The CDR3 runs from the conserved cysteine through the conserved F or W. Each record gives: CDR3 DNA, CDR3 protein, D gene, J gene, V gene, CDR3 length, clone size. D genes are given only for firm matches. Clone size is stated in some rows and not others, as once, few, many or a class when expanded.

TGCGCCAGCAGCTTACCGACTGAAGAGACCCAGTACTTC,CASSLPTEETQYF,-,TRBJ2-5,TRBV5-1,13,-
TGTGCCAGCAGTGTGGGCAGCTACGAGCAGTACTTC,CASSVGSYEQYF,-,TRBJ2-7,TRBV6-1,12,-
TGTGCCAGCAGCCGGGGGGATACGCAGTATTTT,CASSRGDTQYF,-,TRBJ2-3,TRBV7-9,11,-
TGTGCCAGCAGCTCAGGGGGGGATACGCAGTATTTT,CASSSGGDTQYF,-,TRBJ2-3,TRBV7-3,12,once
TGCGCCAGCAGCTTGAGGCAGGCCTATGAGCAGTTCTTC,CASSLRQAYEQFF,-,TRBJ2-1,TRBV5-1,13,-
TGCGCCAGCAGCTTTGAACAGAGAAACACTGAAGCTTTCTTT,CASSFEQRNTEAFF,-,TRBJ1-1,TRBV5-1,14,once
TGTGCCAGCAGCTTGGCAGGGATTAATCAGCCCCAGCATTTT,CASSLAGINQPQHF,-,TRBJ1-5,TRBV11-2,14,-
TGTGCCAGCAGCACAGGGACAACTAATGAAAAACTGTTTTTT,CASSTGTTNEKLFF,-,TRBJ1-4,TRBV5-6,14,-
TGCGCCAGCAGCCTTGGACAGGTTGAAAAACTGTTTTTT,CASSLGQVEKLFF,TRBD1,TRBJ1-4,TRBV4-1,13,-
TGTGCCAGCTCGGGACAGGCGAACACTGAAGCTTTCTTT,CASSGQANTEAFF,TRBD1,TRBJ1-1,TRBV18,13,-
TGTGCCAGCAAGGACACAGGGGTTGACAGTGAGCAGTTCTTC,CASKDTGVDSEQFF,TRBD1,TRBJ2-1,TRBV28,14,-
TGTGCCAGCAGTGGGACTCCAAACACCGGGGAGCTGTTTTTT,CASSGTPNTGELFF,-,TRBJ2-2,TRBV6-5,14,-
TGTGCCAGCAGTTTCAGGGCTAGCGGGAGTATTATATCCGAGGACAAAAACATTCAGTACTTC,CASSFRASGSIISEDKNIQYF,TRBD2,TRBJ2-4,TRBV27,21,-
TGTGCCAGCAGACTCAACAGAGCAACTAATGAAAAACTGTTTTTT,CASRLNRATNEKLFF,-,TRBJ1-4,TRBV6-6,15,-
TGCGCCAGCAGCCAAGGAACGAGCGGAATAGCCAAAAACATTCAGTACTTC,CASSQGTSGIAKNIQYF,-,TRBJ2-4,TRBV4-3,17,-
TGTGCCATCAGTGAATACGGGACAGGGGGTCCCGGGGAGCTGTTTTTT,CAISEYGTGGPGELFF,TRBD1,TRBJ2-2,TRBV10-3,16,-
TGTGCCAGCAGCCCCCGGGCTAGCAGGGAGACCCAGTACTTC,CASSPRASRETQYF,-,TRBJ2-5,TRBV7-2,14,-
TGTGCCAGCAGCTCTCCTTCCGGGGAAACCGGGGAGCTGTTTTTT,CASSSPSGETGELFF,-,TRBJ2-2,TRBV7-9,15,-
TGTGCCAGCAGTGATTTTAGCGGGGGTGACACCGGGGAGCTGTTTTTT,CASSDFSGGDTGELFF,TRBD2,TRBJ2-2,TRBV6-1,16,-
TGCAGCGTCGACATAGGCATGGGGAGTGACTATGGCTACACCTTC,CSVDIGMGSDYGYTF,-,TRBJ1-2,TRBV29-1,15,-
TGTGCCAGTACCCCCACTGTAGGGGCCAACTATGGCTACACCTTC,CASTPTVGANYGYTF,-,TRBJ1-2,TRBV19,15,-
TGCGCCAGCAGCCAAGAGGCGACATATACCAACCAGCCCCAGCATTTT,CASSQEATYTNQPQHF,-,TRBJ1-5,TRBV4-3,16,once
TGTGCCAGTAGTCCGGAGGCTGGATACGAGCAGTACTTC,CASSPEAGYEQYF,-,TRBJ2-7,TRBV19,13,-
TGTGCCAGCAGTCTACAGGGGCGCTACTCCTACGAGCAGTACTTC,CASSLQGRYSYEQYF,TRBD1,TRBJ2-7,TRBV6-1,15,-
TGTGCCAGCAGCATATCCTCGGGCAGGGGGCATACTGAAGCTTTCTTT,CASSISSGRGHTEAFF,TRBD1,TRBJ1-1,TRBV7-9,16,-
TGCGCCAGCAGCTTGCCCCGACAGGGGGTTAACTATGGCTACACCTTC,CASSLPRQGVNYGYTF,TRBD1,TRBJ1-2,TRBV5-1,16,-
TGTGCCAGCAGTGACCTCACTTTTGGACAGGGGGCGGGAGACATTCAGTACTTC,CASSDLTFGQGAGDIQYF,TRBD1,TRBJ2-4,TRBV28,18,-
TGTGCCAGTAGTCCCGGGGGGAATCAGCCCCAGCATTTT,CASSPGGNQPQHF,-,TRBJ1-5,TRBV19,13,-